The text below deals with one T cell receptor beta chain. Sequencing used immunoSEQ multiplex PCR; TCRdb keeps in-frame clones, though not all of them. The table shows 150,000 to 200,000 clones, with 85% to 95% occurring only once. The data are from a study of T cell responses to AZD1222 COVID-19 vaccine. Trimming removed 5 bases from V and 2 bases from J, with 10 bases in between. CDR3 length equals 13 residues. CDR1 and CDR2 (germline): SGHRS, YFSETQ. The input for sequencing was peripheral blood, taken 28 days after the second AZD1222 dose. The source is an adult who received the AZD1222 COVID-19 vaccine. The rearrangement links TRBV5-1 to TRBJ1-2; D not certain. The CDR3 sequence is CASRRLRNYGYTF. CDR3 coding DNA: TGCGCCAGCAGGCGACTTCGGAACTATGGCTACACCTTC. The entire variable domain, with the rest obtained from reference TRBV5-1 and TRBJ1-2, is as follows: KAGVTQTPRYLIKTRGQQVTLSCSPISGHRSVSWYQQTPGQGLQFLFEYFSETQRNKGNFPGRFSGRQFSNSRSEMNVSTLELGDSALYLCASRRLRNYGYTFGSGTRLTVV.